What follows describes a single TCR beta chain. The target antigen is unknown. This sample is drawn from a study of cytomegalovirus exposure and HLA in healthy donors. Broader study findings: Within the data, a cluster of highly shared sequence variants was likely a sequencing artifact. When presence/absence was analysed, sequencing depth was taken to be roughly uniform across donors.

In germline, CDR1 is LNHDA, CDR2 SQIVND (reference sequence). The CDR3 is 14 amino acids. V shed 4 bases and J 1 base; nucleotides not matched to a gene: 2. PCR employed 60 Vbeta and 13 Jbeta primers. Libraries were prepared by immunoSEQ multiplex PCR; TCRdb keeps only in-frame clonotypes and omits some of them. The sample includes 35,000 to 45,000 clones, around 77% seen only once; the top ten take about 8%. Sequenced material: PBMCs. This TCR came from a woman between 25 and 40 years old in good health and CMV-seropositive. This chain uses TRBV19 with TRBJ1-1; 8 nucleotides agree with TRBD1. This CDR3 is CASSTGQGNTEAFF. CDR3 DNA sequence: TGTGCCAGTAGTACCGGACAGGGGAACACTGAAGCTTTCTTT.